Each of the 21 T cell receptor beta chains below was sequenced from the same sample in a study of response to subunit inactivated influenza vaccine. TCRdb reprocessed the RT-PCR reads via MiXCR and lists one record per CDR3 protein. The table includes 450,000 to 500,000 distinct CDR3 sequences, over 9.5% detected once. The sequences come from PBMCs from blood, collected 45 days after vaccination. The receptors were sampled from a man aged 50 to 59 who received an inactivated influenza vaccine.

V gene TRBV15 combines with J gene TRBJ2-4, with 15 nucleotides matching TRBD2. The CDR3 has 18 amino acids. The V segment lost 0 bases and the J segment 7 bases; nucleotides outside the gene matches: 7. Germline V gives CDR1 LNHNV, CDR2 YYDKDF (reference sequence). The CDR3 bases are TGTGCCACCAGCAGAGAGGGACTAGCGGGAGGTCCTGGGAACATTCAGTACTTC. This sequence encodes CATSREGLAGGPGNIQYF.

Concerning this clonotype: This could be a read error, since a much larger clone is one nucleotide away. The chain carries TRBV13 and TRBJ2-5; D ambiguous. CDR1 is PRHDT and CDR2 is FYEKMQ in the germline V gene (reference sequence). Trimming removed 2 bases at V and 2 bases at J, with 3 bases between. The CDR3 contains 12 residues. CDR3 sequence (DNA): TGTGCCAGCAGCTTACAACAAGAGACCCAGTACTTC. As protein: CASSLQQETQYF.

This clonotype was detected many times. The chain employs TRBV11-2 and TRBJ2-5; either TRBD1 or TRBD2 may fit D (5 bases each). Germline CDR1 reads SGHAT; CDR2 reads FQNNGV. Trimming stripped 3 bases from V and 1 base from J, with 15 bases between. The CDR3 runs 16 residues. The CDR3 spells CASSFSPPGTQETQYF. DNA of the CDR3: TGTGCCAGCAGCTTCAGCCCACCCGGGACCCAAGAGACCCAGTACTTC.

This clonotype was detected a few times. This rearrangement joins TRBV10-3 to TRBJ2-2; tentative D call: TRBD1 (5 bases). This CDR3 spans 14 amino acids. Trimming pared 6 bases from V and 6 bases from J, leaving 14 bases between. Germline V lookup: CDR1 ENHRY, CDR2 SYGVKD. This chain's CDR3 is CAIRQTDRSGELFF. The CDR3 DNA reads TGTGCCATCAGACAAACAGACAGATCCGGGGAGCTGTTTTTT.

This CDR3 reads CASSPGATNAQYF. CDR3 nucleotide sequence: TGTGCCAGCAGCCCCGGGGCTACGAACGCGCAGTATTTT. The chain combines TRBV7-2 with TRBJ2-3; D might be TRBD1 or TRBD2, each matching 5 bases. The V end lost 5 bases, the J end lost 10 bases, and 16 bases lay between the germline ends. The CDR3 contains 13 residues. The germline CDR1 and CDR2 sequences are SGHTA and FQGNSA.

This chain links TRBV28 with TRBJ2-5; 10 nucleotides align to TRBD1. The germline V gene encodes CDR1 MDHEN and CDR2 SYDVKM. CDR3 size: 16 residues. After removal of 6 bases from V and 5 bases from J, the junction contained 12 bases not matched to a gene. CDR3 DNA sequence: TGTGCCAGCAGCTTTCGTATGGGACAGGGGAAGGAGACCCAGTACTTC. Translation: CASSFRMGQGKETQYF. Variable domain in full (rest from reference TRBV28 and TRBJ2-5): DVKVTQSSRYLVKRTGEKVFLECVQDMDHENMFWYRQDPGLGLRLIYFSYDVKMKEKGDIPEGYSVSREKKERFSLILESASTNQTSMYLCASSFRMGQGKETQYFGPGTRLLVL.

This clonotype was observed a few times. The CDR3 spells CASSARLAGEVNEQFF. For the CDR3, the DNA is TGTGCCAGCAGCGCGAGACTAGCCGGCGAAGTAAATGAGCAGTTCTTC. V is TRBV7-2 and J is TRBJ2-1; 7 nucleotides match TRBD2. In germline, CDR1 is SGHTA, CDR2 FQGNSA. There are 16 residues in the CDR3. Trimming at V came to 5 bases and at J to 7 bases, leaving 14 bases not matched to a gene.

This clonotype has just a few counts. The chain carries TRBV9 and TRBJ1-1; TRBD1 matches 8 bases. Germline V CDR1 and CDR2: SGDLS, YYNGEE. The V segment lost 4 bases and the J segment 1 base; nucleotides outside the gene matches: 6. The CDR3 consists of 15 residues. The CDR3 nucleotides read TGTGCCAGCAGCCCGACGACAGGGGCGAACACTGAAGCTTTCTTT. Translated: CASSPTTGANTEAFF.

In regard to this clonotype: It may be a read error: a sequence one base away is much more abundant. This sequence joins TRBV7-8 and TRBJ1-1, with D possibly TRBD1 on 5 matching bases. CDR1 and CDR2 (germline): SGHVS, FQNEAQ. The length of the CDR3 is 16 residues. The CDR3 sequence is CTSSSDRHFMNTEAFF. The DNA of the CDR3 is TGTACCAGCAGCTCTGACAGACACTTTATGAACACTGAAGCTTTCTTT. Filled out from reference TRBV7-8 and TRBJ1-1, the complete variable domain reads GAGVSQSPRYKVAKRGQDVALRCDPISGHVSLFWYQQALGQGPEFLTYFQNEAQLDKSGLPSDRFFAERPEGSVSTLKIQRTQQEDSAVYLCTSSSDRHFMNTEAFFGQGTRLTVV.

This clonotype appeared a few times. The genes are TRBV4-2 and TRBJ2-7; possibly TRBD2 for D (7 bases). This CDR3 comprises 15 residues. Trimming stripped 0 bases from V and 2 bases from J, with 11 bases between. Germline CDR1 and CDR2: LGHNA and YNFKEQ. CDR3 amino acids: CASSQERGGAYEQYF. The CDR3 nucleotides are TGTGCCAGCAGCCAAGAAAGGGGGGGAGCCTACGAGCAGTACTTC.

Here the CDR3 reads CSVTRDGYEQYF. The DNA of the CDR3 is TGCAGCGTGACGCGGGACGGTTACGAGCAGTACTTC. This chain joins TRBV29-1 and TRBJ2-7; a weak D match, TRBD2 (6 bases). Looked up from germline, CDR1 is SQVTM and CDR2 is ANQGSEA. Trimming removed 6 bases at V and 4 bases at J, with 13 bases between. The CDR3 has 12 amino acids.

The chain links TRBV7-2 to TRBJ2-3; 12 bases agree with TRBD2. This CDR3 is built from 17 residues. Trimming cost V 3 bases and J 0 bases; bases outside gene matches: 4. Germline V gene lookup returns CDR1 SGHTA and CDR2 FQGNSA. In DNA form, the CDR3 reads TGTGCCAGCAGCTTTGCCGGGACTAGCGGGAGCACAGATACGCAGTATTTT. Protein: CASSFAGTSGSTDTQYF. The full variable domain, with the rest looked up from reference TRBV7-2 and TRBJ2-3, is GAGVSQSPSNKVTEKGKDVELRCDPISGHTALYWYRQSLGQGLEFLIYFQGNSAPDKSGLPSDRFSAERTGGSVSTLTIQRTQQEDSAVYLCASSFAGTSGSTDTQYFGPGTRLTVL.

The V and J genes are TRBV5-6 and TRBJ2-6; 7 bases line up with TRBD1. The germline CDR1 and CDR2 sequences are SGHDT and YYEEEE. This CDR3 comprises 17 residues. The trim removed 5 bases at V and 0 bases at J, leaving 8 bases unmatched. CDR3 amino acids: CASSRTPGGSGANVLTF. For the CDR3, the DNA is TGTGCCAGCAGTCGAACTCCAGGGGGCTCTGGGGCCAACGTCCTGACTTTC.

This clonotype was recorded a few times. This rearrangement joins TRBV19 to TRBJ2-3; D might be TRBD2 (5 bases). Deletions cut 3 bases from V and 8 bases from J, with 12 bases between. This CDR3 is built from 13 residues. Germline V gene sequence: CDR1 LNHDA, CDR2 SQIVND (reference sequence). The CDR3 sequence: CASSMGRAGTQYF. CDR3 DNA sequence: TGTGCCAGTAGTATGGGAAGGGCGGGTACGCAGTATTTT.

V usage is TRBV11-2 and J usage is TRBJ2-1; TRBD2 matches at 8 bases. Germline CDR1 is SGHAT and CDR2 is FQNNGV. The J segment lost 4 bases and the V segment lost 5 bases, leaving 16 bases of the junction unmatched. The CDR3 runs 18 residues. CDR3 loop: CASSPVALRRGVYNEQFF. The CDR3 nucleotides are TGTGCCAGCAGCCCCGTTGCCCTGAGGCGGGGGGTTTACAATGAGCAGTTCTTC. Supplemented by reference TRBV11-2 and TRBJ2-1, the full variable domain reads EAGVAQSPRYKIIEKRQSVAFWCNPISGHATLYWYQQILGQGPKLLIQFQNNGVVDDSQLPKDRFSAERLKGVDSTLKIQPAKLEDSAVYLCASSPVALRRGVYNEQFFGPGTRLTVL.

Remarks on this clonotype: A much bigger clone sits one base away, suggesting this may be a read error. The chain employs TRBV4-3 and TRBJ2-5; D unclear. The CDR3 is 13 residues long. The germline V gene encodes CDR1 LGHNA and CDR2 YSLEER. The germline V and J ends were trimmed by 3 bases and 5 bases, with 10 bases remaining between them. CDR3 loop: CASSHDFAETQYF. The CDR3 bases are TGCGCCAGCAGCCATGATTTTGCGGAGACCCAGTACTTC.

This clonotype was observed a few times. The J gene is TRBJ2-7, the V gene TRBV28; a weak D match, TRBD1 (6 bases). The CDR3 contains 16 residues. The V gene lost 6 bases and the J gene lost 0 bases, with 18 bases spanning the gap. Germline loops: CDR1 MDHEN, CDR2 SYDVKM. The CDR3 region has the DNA TGTGCCAGCAGCTTTATACAGGGAAGAACCTCCTACGAGCAGTACTTC. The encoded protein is CASSFIQGRTSYEQYF.

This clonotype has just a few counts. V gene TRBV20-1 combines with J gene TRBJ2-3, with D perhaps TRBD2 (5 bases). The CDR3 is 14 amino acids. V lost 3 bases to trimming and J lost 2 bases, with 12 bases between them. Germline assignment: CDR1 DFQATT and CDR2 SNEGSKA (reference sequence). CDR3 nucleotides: TGCAGTGCTAGCAGGCGGAGGCTCACAGATACGCAGTATTTT. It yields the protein CSASRRRLTDTQYF.

CDR3 sequence (DNA): TGTGCCAGCAGCCAAGATCCGAGGGGCAGGGATACTGAAGCTTTCTTT. This encodes CASSQDPRGRDTEAFF. The chain recombines TRBV3-1 with TRBJ1-1; a possible D gene is TRBD1 (5 bases). CDR1 is LGHDT, CDR2 YNNKEL, per germline (reference sequence). V was pared by 0 bases and J by 5 bases, with 16 bases between. The CDR3 runs to 16 residues.

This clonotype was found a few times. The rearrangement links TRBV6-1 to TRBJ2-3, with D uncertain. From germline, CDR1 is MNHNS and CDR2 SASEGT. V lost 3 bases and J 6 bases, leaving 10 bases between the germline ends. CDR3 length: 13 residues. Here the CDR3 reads CASSERSEDTQYF. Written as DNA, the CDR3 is TGTGCCAGCAGTGAGCGTTCGGAGGATACGCAGTATTTT.

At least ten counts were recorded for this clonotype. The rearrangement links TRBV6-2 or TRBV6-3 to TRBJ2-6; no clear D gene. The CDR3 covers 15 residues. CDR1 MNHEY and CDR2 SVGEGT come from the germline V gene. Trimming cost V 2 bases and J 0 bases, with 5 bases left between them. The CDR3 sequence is CASSYASSGANVLTF. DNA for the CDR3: TGTGCCAGCAGTTACGCGTCCTCTGGGGCCAACGTCCTGACTTTC.